A single T cell receptor beta chain is shown here with its context. Antigen: not known. At one end, the junction sequence differs from germline, possibly due to a read error. The CDR3 runs to 16 residues. The sample belongs to a study of blood T cells in healthy people across ages. Overall study findings and caveats: Strongly correlated with naive T cell percentage was TCR beta diversity. Comparison with aged donors showed that long-lived donors had more naive CD4+ cells and higher diversity. It was not possible, with unsorted PBMCs, to conclusively compare naive and antigen-experienced cells.

Next came a second PCR, run for about 6 to 11 cycles, which used a sample-barcoded 5' primer along with a J-beta primer mix. A single record per CDR3 protein comes from TCRdb applying MiXCR to the 5' RACE reads. The sample includes 1,800,000 or so distinct CDR3 sequences, around 40% of them seen just once. This rearrangement joins TRBV12-3 or TRBV12-4 to TRBJ2-3, with a weak D call TRBD1 (6 bases). The sequencing sample was made of blood. The clonotype originates from a human donor in good health. The CDR3 DNA sequence: TGTGCCAGCACCGAGACAGGTTTCTCTAGCACAGATACGCAGTGTTTT. Protein sequence: CASTETGFSSTDTQCF.